This T cell receptor beta chain was recovered during a study of cytomegalovirus exposure and HLA in healthy donors. Study-wide results and caveats: The study listed about 150 cytomegalovirus-associated TCR beta chains. An analysis was carried out later, and it reportedly showed fewer N-insertions in an Asian-associated ancestry cluster than the approximately 610-donor mean.

Points on this clone: Antigen unknown.

With 60 Vbeta and 13 Jbeta primers, the PCR was carried out. Clones were sequenced by immunoSEQ multiplex PCR, and TCRdb holds only the in-frame ones, with some missing. This sample has more than 100,000 clones, with 78% found just once. V was cut by 6 bases and J by 4 bases, with 15 bases left in between. The CDR3 sequence is 14 residues long. Germline CDR1 is LNHDA and CDR2 is SQIVND (reference sequence). This clonotype originated in a woman aged 18 to 35 in good health and CMV-seronegative. The chain has TRBV19 and TRBJ1-1; no definite D call. Sequenced input: PBMCs. The CDR3 region has the DNA TGTGCCAGTAGCGTACGGGGTATGGGCACTGAAGCTTTCTTT. Amino acid sequence: CASSVRGMGTEAFF. Based on the CDR3 plus reference TRBV19 and TRBJ1-1, the full variable domain is DGGITQSPKYLFRKEGQNVTLSCEQNLNHDAMYWYRQDPGQGLRLIYYSQIVNDFQKGDIAEGYSVSREKKESFPLTVTSAQKNPTAFYLCASSVRGMGTEAFFGQGTRLTVV.